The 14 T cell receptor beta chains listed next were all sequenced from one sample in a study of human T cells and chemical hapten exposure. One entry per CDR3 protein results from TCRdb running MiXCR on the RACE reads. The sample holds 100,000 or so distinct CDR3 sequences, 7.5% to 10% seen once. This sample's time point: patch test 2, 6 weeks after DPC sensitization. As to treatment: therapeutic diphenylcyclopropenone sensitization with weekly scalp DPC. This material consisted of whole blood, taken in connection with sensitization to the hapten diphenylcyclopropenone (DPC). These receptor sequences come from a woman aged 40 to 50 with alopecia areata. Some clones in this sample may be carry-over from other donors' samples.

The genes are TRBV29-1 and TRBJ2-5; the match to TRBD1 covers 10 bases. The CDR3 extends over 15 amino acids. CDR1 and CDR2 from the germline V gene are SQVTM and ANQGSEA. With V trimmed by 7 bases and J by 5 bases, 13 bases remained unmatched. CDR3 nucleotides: TGCAGCGCAACCCCTGGGACAGGGGTGATTGAGACCCAGTACTTC. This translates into CSATPGTGVIETQYF. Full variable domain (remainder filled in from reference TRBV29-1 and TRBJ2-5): SAVISQKPSRDICQRGTSLTIQCQVDSQVTMMFWYRQQPGQSLTLIATANQGSEATYESGFVIDKFPISRPNLTFSTLTVSNMSPEDSSIYLCSATPGTGVIETQYFGPGTRLLVL.

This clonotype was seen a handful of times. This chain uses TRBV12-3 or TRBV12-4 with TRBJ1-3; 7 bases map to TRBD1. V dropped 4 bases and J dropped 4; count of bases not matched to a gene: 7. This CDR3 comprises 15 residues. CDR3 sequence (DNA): TGTGCCAGCAGTTCCCAGGGGGGTCGGGGAAACACCATATATTTT. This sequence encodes CASSSQGGRGNTIYF.

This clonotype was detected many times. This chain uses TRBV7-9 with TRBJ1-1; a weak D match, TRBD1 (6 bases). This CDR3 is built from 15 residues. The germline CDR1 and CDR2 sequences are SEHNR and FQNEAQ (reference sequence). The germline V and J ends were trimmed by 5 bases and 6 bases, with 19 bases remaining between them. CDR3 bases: TGTGCCAGCAGCCCGACTACCGGGACATCCTCTGAAGCTTTCTTT. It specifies CASSPTTGTSSEAFF.

The CDR3 region has the DNA TGTGCCAGCAGCGTAGACGGGGCTGGTCAGCCCCAGCATTTT. Amino acids: CASSVDGAGQPQHF. The rearrangement joins TRBV9 to TRBJ1-5, with a weak D call TRBD1 (5 bases). Trimming left V 0 bases short and J 6 bases short, with 10 bases between. CDR1 SGDLS and CDR2 YYNGEE come from the germline V gene. The CDR3 is 14 residues long.

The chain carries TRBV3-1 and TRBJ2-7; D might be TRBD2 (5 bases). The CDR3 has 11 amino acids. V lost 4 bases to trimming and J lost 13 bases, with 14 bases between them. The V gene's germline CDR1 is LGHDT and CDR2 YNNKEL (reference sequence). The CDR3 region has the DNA TGTGCCAGCAGCCTGCTCGCGGACTTTTACTTC. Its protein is CASSLLADFYF.

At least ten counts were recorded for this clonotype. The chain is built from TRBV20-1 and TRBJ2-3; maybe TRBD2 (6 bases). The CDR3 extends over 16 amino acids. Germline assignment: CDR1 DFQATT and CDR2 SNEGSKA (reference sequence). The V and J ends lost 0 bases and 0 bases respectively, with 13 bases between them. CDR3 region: CSARDLIAASTDTQYF. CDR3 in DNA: TGCAGTGCTAGAGATCTTATAGCGGCTAGCACAGATACGCAGTATTTT.

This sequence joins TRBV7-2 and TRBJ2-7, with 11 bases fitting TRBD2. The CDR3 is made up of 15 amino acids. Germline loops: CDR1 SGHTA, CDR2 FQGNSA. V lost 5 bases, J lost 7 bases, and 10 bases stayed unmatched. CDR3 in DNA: TGTGCCAGCAGCCCCCCTAGCGGGAGGAATGGGGAGCAGTACTTC. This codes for CASSPPSGRNGEQYF.

CDR3 in DNA: TGTGCCAGCAGTGAAGGGGGGAGAACAGATACGCAGTATTTT. Its protein product is CASSEGGRTDTQYF. The genes are TRBV6-1 and TRBJ2-3, with D perhaps matching TRBD1 or TRBD2 (5 bases each). Trimming removed 1 base at V and 3 bases at J, with 8 bases between. The CDR3 extends over 14 amino acids. The germline V gene encodes CDR1 MNHNS and CDR2 SASEGT.

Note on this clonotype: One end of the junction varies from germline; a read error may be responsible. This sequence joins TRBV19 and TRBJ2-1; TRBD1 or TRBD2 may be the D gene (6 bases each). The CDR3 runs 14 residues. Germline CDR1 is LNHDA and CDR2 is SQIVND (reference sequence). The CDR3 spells CATGGRDSYNGQFF. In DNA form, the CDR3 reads TGTGCCACTGGGGGCAGGGACTCCTACAATGGGCAGTTCTTC.

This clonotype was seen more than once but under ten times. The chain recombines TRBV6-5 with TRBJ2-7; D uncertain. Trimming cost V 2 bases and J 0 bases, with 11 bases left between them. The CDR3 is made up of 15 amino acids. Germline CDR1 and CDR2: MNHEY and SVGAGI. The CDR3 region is CASSYGDGSSYEQYF. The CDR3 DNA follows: TGTGCCAGCAGTTACGGGGATGGTAGCTCCTACGAGCAGTACTTC.

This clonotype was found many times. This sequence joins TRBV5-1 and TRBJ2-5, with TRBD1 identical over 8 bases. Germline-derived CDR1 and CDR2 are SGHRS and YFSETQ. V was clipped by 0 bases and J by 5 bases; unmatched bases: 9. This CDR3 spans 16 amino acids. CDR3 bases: TGCGCCAGCAGCTTGGAAGGACAGGGTGAATCGGAGACCCAGTACTTC. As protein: CASSLEGQGESETQYF.

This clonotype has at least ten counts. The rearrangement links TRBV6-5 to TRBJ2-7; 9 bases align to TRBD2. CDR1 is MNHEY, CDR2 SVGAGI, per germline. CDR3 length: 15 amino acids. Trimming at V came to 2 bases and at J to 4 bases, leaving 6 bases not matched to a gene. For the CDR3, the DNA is TGTGCCAGCAGTTACGAAGGTAGCGGGAGTTACGAGCAGTACTTC. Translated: CASSYEGSGSYEQYF.

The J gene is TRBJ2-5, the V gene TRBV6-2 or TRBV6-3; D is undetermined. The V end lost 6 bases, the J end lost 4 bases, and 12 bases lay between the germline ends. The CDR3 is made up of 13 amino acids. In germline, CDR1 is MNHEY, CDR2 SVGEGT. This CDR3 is CASSLAPPETQYF. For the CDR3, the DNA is TGTGCCAGCAGCCTCGCACCCCCAGAGACCCAGTACTTC.

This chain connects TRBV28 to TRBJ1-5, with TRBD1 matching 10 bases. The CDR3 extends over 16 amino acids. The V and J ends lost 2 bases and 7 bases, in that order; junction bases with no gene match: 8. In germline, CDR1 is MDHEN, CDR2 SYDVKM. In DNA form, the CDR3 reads TGTGCCAGCAGTTTAGGGGACAGGGGATTTGTCCAGCCCCAGCATTTT. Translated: CASSLGDRGFVQPQHF.